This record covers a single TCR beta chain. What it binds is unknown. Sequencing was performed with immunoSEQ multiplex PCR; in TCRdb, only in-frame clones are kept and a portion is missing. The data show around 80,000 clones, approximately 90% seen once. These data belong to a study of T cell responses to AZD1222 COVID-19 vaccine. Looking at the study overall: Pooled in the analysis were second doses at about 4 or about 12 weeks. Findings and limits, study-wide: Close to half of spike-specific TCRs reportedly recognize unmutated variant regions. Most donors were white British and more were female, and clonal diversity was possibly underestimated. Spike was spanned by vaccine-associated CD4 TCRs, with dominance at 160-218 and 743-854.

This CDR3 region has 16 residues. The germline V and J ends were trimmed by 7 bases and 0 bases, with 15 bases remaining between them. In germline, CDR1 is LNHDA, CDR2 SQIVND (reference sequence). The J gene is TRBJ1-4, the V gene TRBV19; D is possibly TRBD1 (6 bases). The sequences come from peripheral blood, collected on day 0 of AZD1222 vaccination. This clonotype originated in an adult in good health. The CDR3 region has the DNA TGTGCCAGTACCCGGACAGCGGTTGCAACTAATGAAAAACTGTTTTTT. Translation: CASTRTAVATNEKLFF.